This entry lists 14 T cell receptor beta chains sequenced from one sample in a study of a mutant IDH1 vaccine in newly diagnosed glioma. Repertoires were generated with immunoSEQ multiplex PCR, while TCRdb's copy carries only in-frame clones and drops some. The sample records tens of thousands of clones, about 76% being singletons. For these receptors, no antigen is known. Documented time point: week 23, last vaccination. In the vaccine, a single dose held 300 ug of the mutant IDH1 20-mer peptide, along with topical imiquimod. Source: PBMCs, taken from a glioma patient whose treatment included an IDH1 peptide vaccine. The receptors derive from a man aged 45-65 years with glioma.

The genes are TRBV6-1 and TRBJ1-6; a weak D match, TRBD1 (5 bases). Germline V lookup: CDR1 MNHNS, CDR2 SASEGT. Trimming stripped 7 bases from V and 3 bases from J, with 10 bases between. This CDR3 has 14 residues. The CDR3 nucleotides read TGTGCCAGCAAAGGGGAGTTCTATAATTCACCCCTCCACTTT. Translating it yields CASKGEFYNSPLHF.

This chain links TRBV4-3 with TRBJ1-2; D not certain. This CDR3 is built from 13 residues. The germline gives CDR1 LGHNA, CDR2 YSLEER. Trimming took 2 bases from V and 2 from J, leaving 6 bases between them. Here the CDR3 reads CASSQSLNYGYTF. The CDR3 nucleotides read TGCGCCAGCAGCCAAAGCCTAAACTATGGCTACACCTTC.

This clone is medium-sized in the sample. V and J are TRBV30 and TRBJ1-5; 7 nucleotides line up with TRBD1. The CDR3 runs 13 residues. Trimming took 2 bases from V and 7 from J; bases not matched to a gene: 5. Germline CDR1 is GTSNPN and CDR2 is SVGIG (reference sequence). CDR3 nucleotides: TGTGCCTGGAGTAGACAGGGTGGACAGCCCCAGCATTTT. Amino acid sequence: CAWSRQGGQPQHF.

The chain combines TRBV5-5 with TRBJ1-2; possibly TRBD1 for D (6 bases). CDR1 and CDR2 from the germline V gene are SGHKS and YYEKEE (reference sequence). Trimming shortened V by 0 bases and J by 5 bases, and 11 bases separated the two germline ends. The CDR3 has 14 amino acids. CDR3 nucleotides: TGTGCCAGCAGCTTGGTACAGGGAGATTATGGCTACACCTTC. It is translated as CASSLVQGDYGYTF.

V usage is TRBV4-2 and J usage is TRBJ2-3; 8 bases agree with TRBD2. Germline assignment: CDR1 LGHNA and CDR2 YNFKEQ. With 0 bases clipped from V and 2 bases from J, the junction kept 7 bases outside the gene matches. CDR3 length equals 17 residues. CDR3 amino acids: CASSQDGGGGITDTQYF. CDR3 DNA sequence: TGTGCCAGCAGCCAAGACGGAGGCGGGGGGATCACAGATACGCAGTATTTT.

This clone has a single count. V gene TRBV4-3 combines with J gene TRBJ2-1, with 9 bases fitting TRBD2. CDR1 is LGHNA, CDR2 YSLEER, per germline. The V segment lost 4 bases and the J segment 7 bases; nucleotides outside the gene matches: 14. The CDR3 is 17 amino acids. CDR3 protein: CASSRSRGGGAGNEQFF. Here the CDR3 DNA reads TGCGCCAGCAGCCGGTCCAGAGGCGGGGGGGCCGGAAATGAGCAGTTCTTC.

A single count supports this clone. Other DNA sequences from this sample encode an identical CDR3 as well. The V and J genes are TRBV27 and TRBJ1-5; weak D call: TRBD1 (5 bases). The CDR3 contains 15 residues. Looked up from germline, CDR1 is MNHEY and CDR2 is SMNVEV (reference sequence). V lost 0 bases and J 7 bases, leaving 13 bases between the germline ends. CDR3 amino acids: CASSLSRAGLQPQHF. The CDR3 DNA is TGTGCCAGCAGTTTATCGAGAGCAGGGCTGCAGCCCCAGCATTTT.

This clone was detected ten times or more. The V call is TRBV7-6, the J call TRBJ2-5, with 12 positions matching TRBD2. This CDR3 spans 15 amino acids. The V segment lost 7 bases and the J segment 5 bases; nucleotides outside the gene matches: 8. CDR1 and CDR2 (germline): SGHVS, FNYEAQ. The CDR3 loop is CASTRTSGEGETQYF. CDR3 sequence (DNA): TGTGCCAGCACCCGGACTAGCGGGGAAGGGGAGACCCAGTACTTC.

This chain's CDR3 is CASSQDRTGAFGYNEQFF. The CDR3 coding sequence is TGCGCCAGCAGCCAAGATCGGACGGGGGCTTTCGGCTACAATGAGCAGTTCTTC. The J gene is TRBJ2-1, the V gene TRBV4-3; possibly TRBD1 or TRBD2 for D (6 bases each). This CDR3 is 18 amino acids long. The V and J ends lost 0 bases and 3 bases respectively, with 18 bases between them. Germline V CDR1 and CDR2: LGHNA, YSLEER.

As DNA, the CDR3 is TGTGCCAGCTCACCCCTTAAAGAGACCCAGTACTTC. Translated: CASSPLKETQYF. This chain joins TRBV18 and TRBJ2-5; D gene uncertain. This CDR3 spans 12 amino acids. The germline V and J ends were trimmed by 3 bases and 3 bases, with 5 bases remaining between them. Germline V CDR1 and CDR2: KGHSH, LQKENI.

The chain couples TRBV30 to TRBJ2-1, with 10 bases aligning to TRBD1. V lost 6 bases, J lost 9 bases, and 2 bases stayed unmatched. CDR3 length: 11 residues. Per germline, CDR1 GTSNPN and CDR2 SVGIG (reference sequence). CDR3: CACDRGLEQFF. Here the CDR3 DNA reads TGTGCCTGTGACAGGGGGCTTGAGCAGTTCTTC.

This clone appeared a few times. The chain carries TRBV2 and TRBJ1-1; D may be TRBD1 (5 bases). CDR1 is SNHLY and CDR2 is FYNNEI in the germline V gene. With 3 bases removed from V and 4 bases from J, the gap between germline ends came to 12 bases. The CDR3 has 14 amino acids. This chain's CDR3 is CASSDRALGTEAFF. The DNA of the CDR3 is TGTGCCAGCAGTGACAGGGCCCTGGGCACTGAAGCTTTCTTT. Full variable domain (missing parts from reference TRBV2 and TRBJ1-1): EPEVTQTPSHQVTQMGQEVILRCVPISNHLYFYWYRQILGQKVEFLVSFYNNEISEKSEIFDDQFSVERPDGSNFTLKIRSTKLEDSAMYFCASSDRALGTEAFFGQGTRLTVV.

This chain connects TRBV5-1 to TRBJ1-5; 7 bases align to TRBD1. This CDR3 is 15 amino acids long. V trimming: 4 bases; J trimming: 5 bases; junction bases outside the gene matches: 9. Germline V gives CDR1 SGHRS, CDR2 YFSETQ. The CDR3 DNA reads TGCGCCAGCAGCCCTGGGACAGAAGCTTATCAGCCCCAGCATTTT. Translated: CASSPGTEAYQPQHF.

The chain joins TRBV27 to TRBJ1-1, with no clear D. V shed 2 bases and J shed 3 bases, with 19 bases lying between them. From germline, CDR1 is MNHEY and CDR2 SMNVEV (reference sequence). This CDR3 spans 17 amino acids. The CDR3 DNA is TGTGCCAGCAGTTTAGAGGGCCTTGGGGTTGTTGACACTGAAGCTTTCTTT. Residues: CASSLEGLGVVDTEAFF.